These 29 T cell receptor beta chains were sequenced from one sample in a study of blood T cell repertoires in COVID-19. The data were produced by immunoSEQ multiplex PCR, yet TCRdb's version contains in-frame clones alone and is incomplete. The repertoire holds 300,000 to 450,000 clones, roughly 90% seen once, with more than 1% in the top ten. Sequencing input: PBMCs or T cells enriched from blood (not recorded which). Source of these receptors: a woman aged 30 to 39 who had recovered from COVID-19.

The chain is built from TRBV5-1 and TRBJ1-3, with D possibly TRBD1 on 5 matching bases. There are 17 residues in the CDR3. Germline V gives CDR1 SGHRS, CDR2 YFSETQ. V was trimmed by 4 bases and J by 1 base, leaving 18 bases between them. The CDR3 is CASSRGAPEGSGNTIYF. The CDR3 DNA reads TGCGCCAGCAGCCGTGGGGCGCCGGAGGGATCTGGAAACACCATATATTTT.

V gene TRBV30 combines with J gene TRBJ1-4; TRBD1 matches 7 bases. Germline V lookup: CDR1 GTSNPN, CDR2 SVGIG (reference sequence). The V gene end was trimmed by 5 bases and the J gene end by 8 bases; junction bases not matched to a gene: 8. The CDR3 covers 13 residues. The CDR3 loop is CAWGRGQGEKLFF. CDR3 bases: TGTGCCTGGGGTAGGGGGCAAGGGGAAAAACTGTTTTTT.

The chain employs TRBV7-6 and TRBJ1-6; 9 bases match TRBD1. The V gene's germline CDR1 is SGHVS and CDR2 FNYEAQ. Trimming at V came to 3 bases and at J to 9 bases, leaving 6 bases not matched to a gene. The CDR3 consists of 15 residues. The CDR3 region is CASSLEGQGGSPLHF. The CDR3 DNA is TGTGCCAGCAGCTTGGAGGGACAGGGAGGTTCACCCCTCCACTTT.

This clone showed up just once. The rearrangement links TRBV10-1 to TRBJ1-2; 11 positions agree with TRBD1. This CDR3 comprises 14 residues. Germline CDR1 WNHNN, CDR2 SYGVQD (reference sequence). V lost 6 bases to trimming and J lost 4 bases; unmatched junction nucleotides: 4. CDR3 DNA sequence: TGCGCCAGCAGCAGGGACAGGGGGAGCTATGGCTACACCTTC. This encodes CASSRDRGSYGYTF.

The chain carries TRBV7-9 and TRBJ1-4, with 9 bases fitting TRBD1. Germline V gene sequence: CDR1 SEHNR, CDR2 FQNEAQ (reference sequence). V dropped 1 base and J dropped 0; count of bases not matched to a gene: 6. CDR3 length: 18 amino acids. CDR3: CASSLGTGARATNEKLFF. CDR3 sequence (DNA): TGTGCCAGCAGCTTAGGGACAGGGGCTCGTGCAACTAATGAAAAACTGTTTTTT. Drawing the rest from reference TRBV7-9 and TRBJ1-4, the complete variable domain is DTGVSQNPRHKITKRGQNVTFRCDPISEHNRLYWYRQTLGQGPEFLTYFQNEAQLEKSRLLSDRFSAERPKGSFSTLEIQRTEQGDSAMYLCASSLGTGARATNEKLFFGSGTQLSVL.

Turning to this clone: Other DNA sequences in the same sample also yield this CDR3. V usage is TRBV7-2 and J usage is TRBJ2-3, with TRBD2 matching over 7 bases. The CDR3 consists of 15 residues. The junction had 2 bases not matched to a gene; V was cut back by 1 base and J by 1 base. Germline V gene data show CDR1 as SGHTA and CDR2 as FQGNSA. The CDR3 region has the DNA TGTGCCAGCAGCTTAGTAGCGGGCCGCACAGATACGCAGTATTTT. Translated, it gives CASSLVAGRTDTQYF.

The table lists this clone with a few counts. CDR3 in DNA: TGTGCCAGCAGCCGGCAGGGGGCCCGCGAGCAGTACTTC. It codes for CASSRQGAREQYF. The rearrangement joins TRBV3-1 (or the pseudogene TRBV3-2) to TRBJ2-7; 8 bases line up with TRBD1. V was clipped by 4 bases and J by 6 bases; unmatched bases: 5. Per the germline V gene, CDR1 is LGHDT and CDR2 is YNNKEL (reference sequence). The CDR3 runs to 13 residues.

This chain connects TRBV5-1 to TRBJ2-5; D remains ambiguous. V was trimmed by 0 bases and J by 4 bases, leaving 10 bases between them. CDR3 length equals 14 residues. Per the germline V gene, CDR1 is SGHRS and CDR2 is YFSETQ. CDR3 in amino acids: CASSLGSRGETQYF. The CDR3 DNA follows: TGCGCCAGCAGCTTGGGCTCCAGAGGAGAGACCCAGTACTTC.

The gene calls are TRBV6-5 and TRBJ2-3; D perhaps matches TRBD2 (7 bases). V was clipped by 0 bases and J by 4 bases, with 11 bases between them. CDR3 length: 15 residues. The germline CDR1 and CDR2 sequences are MNHEY and SVGAGI. Written as DNA, the CDR3 is TGTGCCAGCAGTTACTCGTGGGGGGGCCCAGATACGCAGTATTTT. It is translated as CASSYSWGGPDTQYF.

DNA of the CDR3: TGTGCCAGCATGGTAGCTCAAGAGACCCAGTACTTC. Translating gives CASMVAQETQYF. This chain uses TRBV28 with TRBJ2-5; D gene ambiguous. The CDR3 sequence is 12 residues long. Between the trimmed V and J ends, which lost 7 bases and 2 bases, there was a span of 8 bases. Germline CDR1 is MDHEN and CDR2 is SYDVKM. The entire variable domain, with the rest obtained from reference TRBV28 and TRBJ2-5, is as follows: DVKVTQSSRYLVKRTGEKVFLECVQDMDHENMFWYRQDPGLGLRLIYFSYDVKMKEKGDIPEGYSVSREKKERFSLILESASTNQTSMYLCASMVAQETQYFGPGTRLLVL.

This rearrangement joins TRBV21-1 to TRBJ2-1; TRBD1 was called by the table and not checked on the DNA. TRBV21-1 is flagged as a pseudogene. The CDR3 contains 15 residues. This chain's CDR3 is CASSKAKTGRNEQFF. CDR3 DNA sequence: TGTGCCAGCAGCAAAGCTAAGACAGGGCGGAATGAGCAGTTCTTC.

As for this clone: Other DNA sequences in this specimen translate into the identical CDR3. The chain carries TRBV6-5 and TRBJ1-1, with D possibly TRBD1 on 5 matching bases. CDR3 length: 13 amino acids. V was clipped by 6 bases and J by 3 bases, with 11 bases between them. Germline-derived CDR1 and CDR2 are MNHEY and SVGAGI. CDR3 coding DNA: TGTGCCAGCAGGTGGGGCCGGGACACTGAAGCTTTCTTT. It is translated as CASRWGRDTEAFF.

The CDR3 reads CASSYSFRTGEAFF. The CDR3 region has the DNA TGTGCCAGCAGTTACTCTTTTCGGACGGGGGAAGCTTTCTTT. The rearrangement uses TRBV6-5 and TRBJ1-1; the D is unclear. Germline V lookup: CDR1 MNHEY, CDR2 SVGAGI. The CDR3 extends over 14 amino acids. The V gene lost 0 bases and the J gene lost 8 bases, with 13 bases spanning the gap.

The chain has TRBV10-1 and TRBJ1-5; TRBD1 matches 9 bases. Trimming at V came to 8 bases and at J to 4 bases, leaving 15 bases not matched to a gene. There are 17 residues in the CDR3. The germline V gene encodes CDR1 WNHNN and CDR2 SYGVQD (reference sequence). The DNA of the CDR3 is TGCGCCAGCCTTGTAGGATCTCAGACAGGGGGAAATCAGCCCCAGCATTTT. It is translated as CASLVGSQTGGNQPQHF.

The V and J genes are TRBV18 and TRBJ1-2; 8 nucleotides agree with TRBD1. Losses at the gene ends were 3 bases for V and 3 bases for J; bases not matched to a gene: 3. The CDR3 runs 14 residues. Germline-derived CDR1 and CDR2 are KGHSH and LQKENI. The CDR3 is CASSPGQDDYGYTF. The CDR3 DNA is TGTGCCAGCTCACCGGGACAGGACGACTATGGCTACACCTTC.

The gene calls are TRBV19 and TRBJ2-1; TRBD2 is a possible D gene (5 bases). This CDR3 has 16 amino acids. V was cut by 2 bases and J by 0 bases, with 11 bases left in between. The germline gives CDR1 LNHDA, CDR2 SQIVND (reference sequence). CDR3 nucleotide sequence: TGTGCCAGTAGTATATTTAGCGCGAGCTCCTACAATGAGCAGTTCTTC. As protein: CASSIFSASSYNEQFF.

The chain is built from TRBV27 and TRBJ2-7; the D gene is possibly TRBD1 (6 bases). The CDR3 covers 15 residues. Trimming pared 6 bases from V and 4 bases from J, leaving 19 bases between. Germline assignment: CDR1 MNHEY and CDR2 SMNVEV (reference sequence). DNA for the CDR3: TGTGCCAGCAGGACAGCCGACAGGATAGATTACGAGCAGTACTTC. The encoded protein is CASRTADRIDYEQYF.

The chain is built from TRBV6-5 and TRBJ2-1, with 9 bases matching TRBD1. Per germline, CDR1 MNHEY and CDR2 SVGAGI. The CDR3 is 15 amino acids. With V trimmed by 4 bases and J by 6 bases, 7 bases remained unmatched. DNA for the CDR3: TGTGCCAGCAGTTGGACCGGGACAGGGCCCAATGAGCAGTTCTTC. Amino acids: CASSWTGTGPNEQFF.

V gene TRBV30 combines with J gene TRBJ2-7; 7 bases map to TRBD1. Germline trimming cut 4 bases from V and 6 bases from J; bases unmatched to any gene: 6. In germline, CDR1 is GTSNPN, CDR2 SVGIG (reference sequence). The CDR3 is 12 residues long. This CDR3 is CAWTRQGTEQYF. The CDR3 nucleotides are TGTGCCTGGACCAGACAGGGTACCGAGCAGTACTTC. The whole variable domain, filled in from reference TRBV30 and TRBJ2-7, reads SQTIHQWPATLVQPVGSPLSLECTVEGTSNPNLYWYRQAAGRGLQLLFYSVGIGQISSEVPQNLSASRPQDRQFILSSKKLLLSDSGFYLCAWTRQGTEQYFGPGTRLTVT.

The chain joins TRBV7-8 to TRBJ2-1; a weak D match, TRBD2 (6 bases). Germline CDR1 reads SGHVS; CDR2 reads FQNEAQ. V was shortened by 5 bases and J by 7 bases, with 18 bases between the two germline ends. The length of the CDR3 is 15 residues. The CDR3 protein is CASSTRLGRFNEQFF. CDR3 coding DNA: TGTGCCAGCAGCACAAGACTAGGAAGGTTTAATGAGCAGTTCTTC.

The chain employs TRBV12-3 or TRBV12-4 and TRBJ2-3; TRBD1 aligns across 7 bases. V lost 5 bases to trimming and J lost 5 bases; unmatched junction nucleotides: 4. The CDR3 contains 13 residues. In nucleotides, the CDR3 is TGTGCCAGCAGTGCACGACAGGGAGATACGCAGTATTTT. This gives the protein CASSARQGDTQYF.

For the CDR3, the DNA is TGTGCCACCACGCGGGGGCGAAGCACTGAAGCTTTCTTT. Protein sequence: CATTRGRSTEAFF. The chain has TRBV24-1 and TRBJ1-1, with D possibly matching TRBD1 (6 bases). V lost 8 bases and J lost 4, with 13 bases in between. This CDR3 is 13 amino acids long. Germline CDR1 KGHDR, CDR2 SFDVKD.

The genes are TRBV5-4 and TRBJ2-3, with 11 bases aligning to TRBD2. The germline V gene has CDR1 SGHNT and CDR2 YYREEE (reference sequence). J lost 6 bases, V lost 4 bases, and 7 bases had no gene match. This CDR3 comprises 15 residues. Here the CDR3 reads CASSGGGLAVDTQYF. In DNA form, the CDR3 reads TGTGCCAGCAGCGGAGGGGGACTAGCGGTTGATACGCAGTATTTT. Drawing the rest from reference TRBV5-4 and TRBJ2-3, the complete variable domain is ETGVTQSPTHLIKTRGQQVTLRCSSQSGHNTVSWYQQALGQGPQFIFQYYREEENGRGNFPPRFSGLQFPNYSSELNVNALELDDSALYLCASSGGGLAVDTQYFGPGTRLTVL.

On this clone itself: Within the sample, other DNA sequences also encode this same CDR3. The V call is TRBV19, the J call TRBJ2-7; 9 nucleotides agree with TRBD1. Germline CDR1 and CDR2: LNHDA and SQIVND (reference sequence). The CDR3 is 14 amino acids. The V segment lost 2 bases and the J segment 3 bases; nucleotides outside the gene matches: 2. CDR3 sequence reads: CASSIPDRGYEQYF. Here the CDR3 DNA reads TGTGCCAGTAGTATACCGGACAGGGGCTACGAGCAGTACTTC.

The CDR3 spells CASSESQGVHEQYF. The CDR3, as DNA: TGTGCCAGCAGTGAGAGTCAGGGTGTCCACGAGCAGTACTTC. The chain links TRBV2 to TRBJ2-7; possibly TRBD1 for D (5 bases). V was cut by 3 bases and J by 5 bases, with 14 bases left in between. The germline V gene has CDR1 SNHLY and CDR2 FYNNEI. The CDR3 loop spans 14 amino acids.

This rearrangement joins TRBV6-5 to TRBJ2-7, with TRBD1 as a possible D gene (6 bases). This CDR3 has 15 residues. The germline V and J ends were trimmed by 7 bases and 2 bases, with 18 bases remaining between them. Germline-derived CDR1 and CDR2 are MNHEY and SVGAGI. CDR3 DNA sequence: TGTGCCAGCAACCCGAAGGGGGACAACCCCTACGAGCAGTACTTC. It yields the protein CASNPKGDNPYEQYF.

The gene calls are TRBV28 and TRBJ2-2; a possible D gene is TRBD1 (6 bases). The CDR3 spans 15 residues. V was cut by 6 bases and J by 7 bases, with 18 bases left in between. Germline V gene data show CDR1 as MDHEN and CDR2 as SYDVKM. The CDR3 spells CASSRRLTRGGELFF. DNA for the CDR3: TGTGCCAGCAGCCGCCGTCTTACCAGGGGCGGGGAGCTGTTTTTT.

V is TRBV19 and J is TRBJ1-2, with TRBD1 as a possible D gene (6 bases). The germline V gene has CDR1 LNHDA and CDR2 SQIVND (reference sequence). Trimming took off 7 bases at V and 8 bases at J, with 20 bases between the two ends. The CDR3 totals 14 residues. The CDR3, as DNA: TGTGCCAGTACCCGAGCACAGGGTTTCCAGGGCTACACCTTC. It codes for CASTRAQGFQGYTF.

This clone was picked up a small number of times. The chain carries TRBV5-1 and TRBJ2-3, with a tentative D call TRBD1 (6 bases). The ends were cut back, 2 bases at V and 0 bases at J, with 7 bases in the middle. Germline loops: CDR1 SGHRS, CDR2 YFSETQ. The CDR3 is 14 residues long. The CDR3 DNA follows: TGCGCCAGCAGCTTCGGACAGAGCACAGATACGCAGTATTTT. This gives the protein CASSFGQSTDTQYF.